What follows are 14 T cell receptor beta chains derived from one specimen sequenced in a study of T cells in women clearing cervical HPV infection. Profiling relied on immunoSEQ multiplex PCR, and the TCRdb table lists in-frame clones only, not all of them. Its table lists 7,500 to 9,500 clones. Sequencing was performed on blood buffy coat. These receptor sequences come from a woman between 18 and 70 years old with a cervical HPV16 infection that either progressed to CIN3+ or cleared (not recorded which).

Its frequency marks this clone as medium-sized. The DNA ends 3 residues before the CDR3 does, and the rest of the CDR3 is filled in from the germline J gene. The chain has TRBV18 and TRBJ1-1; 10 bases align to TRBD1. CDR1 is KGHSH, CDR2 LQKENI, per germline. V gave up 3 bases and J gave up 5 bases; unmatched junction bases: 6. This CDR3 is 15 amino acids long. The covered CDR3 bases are TGTGCCAGCTCACCGACAGGGGGCGGAGGTACTGAA. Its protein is CASSPTGGGGTE. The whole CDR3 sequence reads CASSPTGGGGTEAFF.

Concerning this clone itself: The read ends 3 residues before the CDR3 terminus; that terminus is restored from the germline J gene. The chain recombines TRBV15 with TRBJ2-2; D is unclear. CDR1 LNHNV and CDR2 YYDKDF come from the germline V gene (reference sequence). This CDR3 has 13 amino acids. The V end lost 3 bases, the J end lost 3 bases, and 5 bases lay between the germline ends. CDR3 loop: CATSRTYTGELFF. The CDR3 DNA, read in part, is TGTGCCACCAGCAGGACATACACCGGGGAG.

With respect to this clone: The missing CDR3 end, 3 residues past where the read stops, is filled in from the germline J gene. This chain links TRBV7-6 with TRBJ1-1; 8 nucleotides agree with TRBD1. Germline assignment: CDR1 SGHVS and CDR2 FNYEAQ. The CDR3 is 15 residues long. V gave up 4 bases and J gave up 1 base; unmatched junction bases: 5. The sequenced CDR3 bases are TGTGCCAGCAGCTATGGGACAGGCCCGAACACTGAA. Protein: CASSYGTGPNTE. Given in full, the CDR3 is CASSYGTGPNTEAFF.

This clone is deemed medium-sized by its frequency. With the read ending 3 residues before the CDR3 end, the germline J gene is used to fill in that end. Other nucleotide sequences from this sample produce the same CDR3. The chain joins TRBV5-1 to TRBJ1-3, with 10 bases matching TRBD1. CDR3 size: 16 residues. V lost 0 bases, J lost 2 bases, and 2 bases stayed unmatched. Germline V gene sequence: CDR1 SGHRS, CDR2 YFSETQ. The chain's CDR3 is CASSLDGQGAGNTIYF. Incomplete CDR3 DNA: TGCGCCAGCAGCTTGGATGGACAGGGGGCTGGAAACACC.

The sequenced CDR3 bases are TGTGCCAGCAGCCTTTCATCAGTTGAGACC. Translating it yields CASSLSSVET. The CDR3 in its entirety is CASSLSSVETQYF. This chain joins TRBV7-9 and TRBJ2-5; D call uncertain. The read comes to an end 3 residues before the CDR3 does, leaving the germline J gene to fill in the end. Germline values: CDR1 SEHNR, CDR2 FQNEAQ (reference sequence). CDR3 length equals 13 residues. Deletions cut 5 bases from V and 5 bases from J, with 12 bases between. Full variable domain (remainder filled in from reference TRBV7-9 and TRBJ2-5): DTGVSQNPRHKITKRGQNVTFRCDPISEHNRLYWYRQTLGQGPEFLTYFQNEAQLEKSRLLSDRFSAERPKGSFSTLEIQRTEQGDSAMYLCASSLSSVETQYFGPGTRLLVL.

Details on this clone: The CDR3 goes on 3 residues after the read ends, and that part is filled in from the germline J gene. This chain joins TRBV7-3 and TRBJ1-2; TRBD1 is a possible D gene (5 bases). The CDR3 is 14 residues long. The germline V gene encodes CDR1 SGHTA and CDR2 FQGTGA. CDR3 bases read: TGTGCCAGCAGCTTATTCGGGGGAGGAGATACC. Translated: CASSLFGGGDT. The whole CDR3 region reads CASSLFGGGDTYTF.

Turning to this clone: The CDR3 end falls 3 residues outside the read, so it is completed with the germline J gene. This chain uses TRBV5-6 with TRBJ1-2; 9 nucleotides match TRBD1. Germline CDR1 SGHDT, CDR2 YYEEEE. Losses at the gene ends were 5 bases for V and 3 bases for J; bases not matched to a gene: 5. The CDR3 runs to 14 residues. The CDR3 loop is CASRWDRDDYGYTF. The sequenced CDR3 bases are TGTGCCAGCAGGTGGGACAGGGACGACTATGGC. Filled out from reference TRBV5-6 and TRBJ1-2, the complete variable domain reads DAGVTQSPTHLIKTRGQQVTLRCSPKSGHDTVSWYQQALGQGPQFIFQYYEEEERQRGNFPDRFSGHQFPNYSSELNVNALLLGDSALYLCASRWDRDDYGYTFGSGTRLTVV.

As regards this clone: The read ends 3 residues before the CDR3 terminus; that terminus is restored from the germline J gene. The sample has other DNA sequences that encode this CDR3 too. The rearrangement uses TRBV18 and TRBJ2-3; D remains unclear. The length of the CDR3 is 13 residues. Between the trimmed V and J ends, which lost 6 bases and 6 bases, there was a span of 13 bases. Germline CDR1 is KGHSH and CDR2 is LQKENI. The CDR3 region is CASSHSRRDTQYF. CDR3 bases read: TGTGCCAGCTCGCATTCTCGGCGGGATACG.

CDR3 region: CASSWALTDTQYF. CDR3 bases read: TGTGCCAGTAGTTGGGCCCTCACAGATACG. The J gene is TRBJ2-3, the V gene TRBV19; D is uncertain. The read finishes 3 residues shy of the CDR3 end, and the germline J gene is used to complete it. V lost 5 bases, J lost 2 bases, and 8 bases lay in between. This CDR3 spans 13 amino acids. Germline V lookup: CDR1 LNHDA, CDR2 SQIVND (reference sequence).

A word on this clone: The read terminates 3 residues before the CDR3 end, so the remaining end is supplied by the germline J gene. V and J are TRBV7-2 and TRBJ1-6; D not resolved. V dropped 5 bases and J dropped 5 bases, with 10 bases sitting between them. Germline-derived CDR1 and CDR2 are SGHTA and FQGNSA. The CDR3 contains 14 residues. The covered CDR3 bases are TGTGCCAGCAGCGGGCCGGCCGATAATTCACCC. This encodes CASSGPADNSP. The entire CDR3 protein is CASSGPADNSPLHF.

CDR3 protein: CASSSTGEWGQPQHF. Partial CDR3 DNA: TGTGCCAGCAGCTCGACAGGGGAGTGGGGTCAGCCC. This chain links TRBV7-9 with TRBJ1-5; 8 nucleotides line up with TRBD1. The CDR3 goes on 3 residues after the read ends, and that part is filled in from the germline J gene. Losses at the gene ends were 4 bases for V and 6 bases for J; bases not matched to a gene: 8. CDR3 length: 15 residues. Germline CDR1 is SEHNR and CDR2 is FQNEAQ (reference sequence).

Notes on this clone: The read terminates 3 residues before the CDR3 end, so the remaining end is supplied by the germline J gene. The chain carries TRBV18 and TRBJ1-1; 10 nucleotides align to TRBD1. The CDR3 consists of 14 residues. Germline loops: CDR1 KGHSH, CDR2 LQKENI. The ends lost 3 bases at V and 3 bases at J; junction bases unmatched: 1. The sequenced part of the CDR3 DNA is TGTGCCAGCTCACCGGACAGGGGGGACACTGAA. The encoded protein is CASSPDRGDTE. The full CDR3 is CASSPDRGDTEAFF.

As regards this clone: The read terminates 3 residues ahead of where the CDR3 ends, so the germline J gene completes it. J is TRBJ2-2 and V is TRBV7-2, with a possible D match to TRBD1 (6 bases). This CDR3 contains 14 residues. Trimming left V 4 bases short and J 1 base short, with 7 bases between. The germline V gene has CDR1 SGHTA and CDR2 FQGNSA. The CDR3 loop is CASSSTGNTGELFF. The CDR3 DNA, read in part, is TGTGCCAGCAGCTCGACAGGGAACACCGGGGAG. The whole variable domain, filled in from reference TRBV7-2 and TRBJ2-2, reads GAGVSQSPSNKVTEKGKDVELRCDPISGHTALYWYRQSLGQGLEFLIYFQGNSAPDKSGLPSDRFSAERTGGSVSTLTIQRTQQEDSAVYLCASSSTGNTGELFFGEGSRLTVL.

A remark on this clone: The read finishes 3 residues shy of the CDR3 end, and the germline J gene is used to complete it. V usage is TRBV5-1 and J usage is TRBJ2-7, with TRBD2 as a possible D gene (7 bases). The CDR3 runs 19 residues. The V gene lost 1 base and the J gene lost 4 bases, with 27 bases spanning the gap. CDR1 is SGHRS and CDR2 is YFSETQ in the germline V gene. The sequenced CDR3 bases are TGCGCCAGCAGCTTGACGCGGAGGGGGGGCCCTTCGGATCTTTACGAG. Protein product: CASSLTRRGGPSDLYE. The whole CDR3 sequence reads CASSLTRRGGPSDLYEQYF.